A single sample gave rise to the 20 T cell receptor beta chains below, sequenced in a study of shared clonotypes between healthy human individuals. The repertoire was sequenced with immunoSEQ multiplex PCR; TCRdb's copy has only in-frame clones and lacks some. The repertoire consists of around 320,000 clones, with around 87% occurring once and the leading ten covering about a sixth. Sequencing was performed on memory CD8+ T cells sorted from blood. Indicated subset: CD45RO+ cells pooled with CCR7-negative TemRA cells. These receptors were taken from a man aged 18 to 35 in good health.

This chain joins TRBV29-1 and TRBJ2-1, with D possibly TRBD2 on 6 matching bases. CDR1 and CDR2 from the germline V gene are SQVTM and ANQGSEA. The length of the CDR3 is 13 residues. Trimming took off 4 bases at V and 3 bases at J, with 10 bases between the two ends. CDR3 residues: CSVAGRDYNEQFF. The CDR3 DNA is TGCAGCGTTGCCGGGAGAGACTACAATGAGCAGTTCTTC.

The V and J genes are TRBV18 and TRBJ1-4, with 8 bases that match TRBD1. With V trimmed by 3 bases and J by 5 bases, 8 bases remained unmatched. Per germline, CDR1 KGHSH and CDR2 LQKENI. CDR3 size: 16 residues. CDR3 in amino acids: CASSPFDRGLNEKLFF. In nucleotides, the CDR3 is TGTGCCAGCTCACCGTTCGACAGGGGACTGAATGAAAAACTGTTTTTT.

The V gene is TRBV6-4, the J gene TRBJ2-7; 8 bases map to TRBD2. The V segment lost 0 bases and the J segment 9 bases; nucleotides outside the gene matches: 10. The CDR3 length is 15 residues. CDR1 and CDR2 (germline): MRHNA, SNTAGT. CDR3 region: CASSDSSGEKKWQYF. The CDR3 DNA is TGTGCCAGCAGTGACTCTAGCGGGGAAAAAAAGTGGCAGTACTTC.

The rearrangement joins TRBV6-6 to TRBJ1-1, with a weak D call TRBD1 (5 bases). The CDR3 sequence is 13 residues long. Between the trimmed V and J ends, which lost 7 bases and 5 bases, there was a span of 14 bases. In germline, CDR1 is MNHNY, CDR2 SVGAGI (reference sequence). The DNA for the CDR3 is TGTGCCAGCACCCCCGACTGGGGGACTGAAGCTTTCTTT. This encodes CASTPDWGTEAFF.

The chain is built from TRBV6-5 and TRBJ1-2; D ambiguous. CDR1 MNHEY and CDR2 SVGAGI come from the germline V gene. There are 13 residues in the CDR3. The V and J ends lost 2 bases and 6 bases respectively, with 10 bases between them. Here the CDR3 DNA reads TGTGCCAGCAGTTACATGGGAAAGGATGGCTACACCTTC. It encodes CASSYMGKDGYTF.

This sequence joins TRBV7-2 and TRBJ2-3; D not certain. CDR1 is SGHTA and CDR2 is FQGNSA in the germline V gene. There are 12 residues in the CDR3. V was clipped by 7 bases and J by 6 bases, with 11 bases between them. CDR3 in amino acids: CASTLTLDTQYF. The CDR3, as DNA: TGTGCCAGCACTCTCACCTTGGATACGCAGTATTTT. The full variable domain, in which reference TRBV7-2 and TRBJ2-3 provide the parts outside the CDR3, is GAGVSQSPSNKVTEKGKDVELRCDPISGHTALYWYRQSLGQGLEFLIYFQGNSAPDKSGLPSDRFSAERTGGSVSTLTIQRTQQEDSAVYLCASTLTLDTQYFGPGTRLTVL.

The gene calls are TRBV28 and TRBJ1-5, with TRBD1 matching 7 bases. This CDR3 region has 16 residues. Germline assignment: CDR1 MDHEN and CDR2 SYDVKM. J gave up 9 bases and V 2 bases, and 13 bases lay outside the gene matches. In nucleotides, the CDR3 is TGTGCCAGCAGTTTAAGGGACAGAGGGATAGGCTGGCCCCAGCATTTT. Protein sequence: CASSLRDRGIGWPQHF.

This clone was seen a single time. The rearrangement joins TRBV5-4 to TRBJ2-7; D gene uncertain. V lost 2 bases and J lost 3, with 12 bases in between. CDR3 size: 14 residues. Germline CDR1 is SGHNT and CDR2 is YYREEE (reference sequence). The CDR3: CASSFGRYHYEQYF. In DNA, the CDR3 is TGTGCCAGCAGCTTCGGTCGGTACCACTACGAGCAGTACTTC.

The chain uses TRBV27 and TRBJ2-7; 12 nucleotides agree with TRBD2. The CDR3 has 17 residues. V shed 2 bases, J shed 4 bases, and the junction held 9 bases outside the gene matches. CDR1 is MNHEY and CDR2 is SMNVEV in the germline V gene (reference sequence). CDR3: CASSLPPRLAGDYEQYF. For the CDR3, the DNA is TGTGCCAGCAGTTTACCCCCCAGACTAGCGGGGGATTACGAGCAGTACTTC.

This sequence joins TRBV9 and TRBJ2-1; 8 nucleotides align to TRBD2. The junction had 6 bases not matched to a gene; V was cut back by 3 bases and J by 4 bases. Germline CDR1 SGDLS, CDR2 YYNGEE. CDR3 length: 15 residues. The CDR3 DNA is TGTGCCAGCAGCGCTCGGGAGGGCGGATACAATGAGCAGTTCTTC. Protein: CASSAREGGYNEQFF.

This chain links TRBV7-9 with TRBJ2-3, with TRBD2 matching 7 bases. Trimming took 5 bases from V and 8 from J; bases not matched to a gene: 13. Germline V CDR1 and CDR2: SEHNR, FQNEAQ (reference sequence). The CDR3 loop spans 15 amino acids. Here the CDR3 reads CASSQLGLGGGTQYF. The CDR3 DNA sequence: TGTGCCAGCAGCCAACTAGGACTAGGAGGAGGTACGCAGTATTTT.

The genes are TRBV11-2 and TRBJ2-5; D remains ambiguous. The CDR3 contains 12 residues. V lost 0 bases and J 5 bases, leaving 4 bases between the germline ends. The germline V gene encodes CDR1 SGHAT and CDR2 FQNNGV. CDR3 sequence (DNA): TGTGCCAGCAGCTTAGAGGTGGAGACCCAGTACTTC. It codes for CASSLEVETQYF.

Concerning this clone itself: This same CDR3 is encoded by further DNA sequences in the sample. The chain is built from TRBV4-1 and TRBJ2-7; a possible D gene is TRBD2 (5 bases). Germline CDR1 reads MGHRA; CDR2 reads YSYEKL. V lost 0 bases, J lost 4 bases, and 7 bases lay in between. The CDR3 has 13 amino acids. In nucleotides, the CDR3 is TGCGCCAGCAGCCAAGATCGAGGGTACGAGCAGTACTTC. It codes for CASSQDRGYEQYF.

V gene TRBV18 combines with J gene TRBJ1-1; 7 bases match TRBD1. CDR1 is KGHSH and CDR2 is LQKENI in the germline V gene. This CDR3 has 15 residues. The V gene end was trimmed by 6 bases and the J gene end by 0 bases; junction bases not matched to a gene: 7. CDR3 DNA sequence: TGTGCCAGCTCTCGGGACAGCCAATTGAACACTGAAGCTTTCTTT. This gives the protein CASSRDSQLNTEAFF.

CDR3 in amino acids: CASSLRTGNNQPQHF. The CDR3 DNA reads TGTGCCAGCAGTTTGAGAACAGGGAACAATCAGCCCCAGCATTTT. The chain employs TRBV27 and TRBJ1-5, with a possible D match to TRBD1 (6 bases). In germline, CDR1 is MNHEY, CDR2 SMNVEV (reference sequence). The CDR3 totals 15 residues. V dropped 3 bases and J dropped 3 bases, with 12 bases sitting between them.

This chain links TRBV27 with TRBJ2-1, with TRBD1 matching 8 bases. Trimming at V came to 10 bases and at J to 8 bases, leaving 16 bases not matched to a gene. This CDR3 is built from 15 residues. The germline V gene encodes CDR1 MNHEY and CDR2 SMNVEV (reference sequence). In DNA form, the CDR3 reads TGTGCCACCACAGTTTACCAGGGGGCACTTGATGAGCAGTTCTTC. Translating gives CATTVYQGALDEQFF.

V usage is TRBV5-1 and J usage is TRBJ2-4; D possibly corresponds to TRBD2 (6 bases). From germline, CDR1 is SGHRS and CDR2 YFSETQ. The CDR3 length is 16 residues. Trimming removed 3 bases from V and 1 base from J, with 14 bases in between. The CDR3 DNA sequence: TGCGCCAGCAGCTCCGCGGGGATCATGGCCAAAAACATTCAGTACTTC. Translating gives CASSSAGIMAKNIQYF.

The gene calls are TRBV4-3 and TRBJ2-2; D is unclear. The length of the CDR3 is 14 residues. Per germline, CDR1 LGHNA and CDR2 YSLEER. Trimming took off 6 bases at V and 1 base at J, with 9 bases between the two ends. Written as DNA, the CDR3 is TGCGCCAGCAGAGATTTAGAGAACACCGGGGAGCTGTTTTTT. This gives the protein CASRDLENTGELFF.

J is TRBJ2-7 and V is TRBV1; TRBD1, the table's D call, was not compared with the DNA. TRBV1 is a pseudogene. This CDR3 contains 14 residues. The CDR3 nucleotides are TGCACCAGCAGCCAAGTGGGCCCGAGCAGCGAGCAGTACTTC. Protein sequence: CTSSQVGPSSEQYF.

This chain connects TRBV6-1 to TRBJ2-7; maybe TRBD2 (7 bases). The CDR3 has 13 residues. V lost 7 bases, J lost 2 bases, and 12 bases lay in between. Germline-derived CDR1 and CDR2 are MNHNS and SASEGT. The CDR3 coding sequence is TGTGCCAGCAAGGGGGGGGTAGCCTACGAGCAGTACTTC. Its protein is CASKGGVAYEQYF.